The clone carrying this T cell receptor (beta chain) was counted between two and nine times. The data originate from a study of blood T cell repertoires in COVID-19. This table comes from immunoSEQ multiplex PCR, and its TCRdb copy is limited to in-frame clones, with some not included. The profile covers approximately 350,000 clones, with approximately 86% appearing a single time and 7.1% taken by the ten largest. The V and J ends lost 6 bases and 2 bases respectively, with 8 bases between them. This CDR3 spans 13 amino acids. Germline values: CDR1 SGHTA, CDR2 FQGNSA. This clonotype was obtained from a woman aged 55-69 years with COVID-19, enrolled during active disease. V usage is TRBV7-2 and J usage is TRBJ1-5; D is perhaps TRBD1 (5 bases). Sequenced sample: peripheral blood. The CDR3 here is CASRQTGNQPQHF. DNA for the CDR3: TGTGCCAGCAGGCAGACAGGCAATCAGCCCCAGCATTTT.